Below, 7 T cell receptor beta chains from the same sample are listed, as sequenced in a study of CD8 T cells in ankylosing spondylitis. Via MiXCR, TCRdb re-called the 5' RACE reads, giving one row per CDR3 protein. The data show hundreds of thousands of distinct CDR3 sequences, roughly 8.2% seen once. Sequenced input: blood, either unsorted or a sorted T cell fraction (not recorded which). The receptors shown here come from a female donor with ankylosing spondylitis or in good health (not recorded which).

Many counts were recorded for this clonotype. The chain combines TRBV9 with TRBJ2-1; 9 positions agree with TRBD2. CDR3 size: 15 residues. V lost 1 base to trimming and J lost 9 bases; unmatched junction nucleotides: 8. Germline V gene data show CDR1 as SGDLS and CDR2 as YYNGEE. The CDR3 region is CASSVNAGGKGEQFF. The CDR3 bases are TGTGCCAGCAGCGTAAATGCGGGAGGGAAGGGTGAGCAGTTCTTC. The complete variable domain, with remaining parts taken from reference TRBV9 and TRBJ2-1, reads DSGVTQTPKHLITATGQRVTLRCSPRSGDLSVYWYQQSLDQGLQFLIQYYNGEERAKGNILERFSAQQFPDLHSELNLSSLELGDSALYFCASSVNAGGKGEQFFGPGTRLTVL.

This clonotype showed up many times. The CDR3 nucleotides read TGCGCCAGCAGCCAAGGAAGTAGCGGTCGCACAGATACGCAGTATTTT. Translating gives CASSQGSSGRTDTQYF. The chain is built from TRBV4-3 and TRBJ2-3, with D possibly matching TRBD2 (6 bases). Per the germline V gene, CDR1 is LGHNA and CDR2 is YSLEER. The CDR3 runs to 16 residues. Trimming stripped 1 base from V and 1 base from J, with 12 bases between.

This clonotype was recorded at least ten times. The V and J genes are TRBV29-1 and TRBJ2-1; 8 bases line up with TRBD2. This CDR3 comprises 13 residues. Germline V lookup: CDR1 SQVTM, CDR2 ANQGSEA. The V segment lost 1 base and the J segment 13 bases; nucleotides outside the gene matches: 9. CDR3 DNA sequence: TGCAGCGTTGAAGTCGAGGCGGGAGGCATCCAGTTCTTC. Protein product: CSVEVEAGGIQFF.

The J gene is TRBJ2-6, the V gene TRBV7-6, with unresolved D. The CDR3 is 16 residues long. The ends were cut back, 4 bases at V and 0 bases at J, with 10 bases in the middle. Germline V gene sequence: CDR1 SGHVS, CDR2 FNYEAQ. CDR3 sequence reads: CASSSVGNSGANVLTF. As DNA, the CDR3 is TGTGCCAGCAGCTCCGTTGGGAACTCTGGGGCCAACGTCCTGACTTTC. Combining the CDR3 with reference TRBV7-6 and TRBJ2-6 gives the whole variable domain GAGVSQSPRYKVTKRGQDVALRCDPISGHVSLYWYRQALGQGPEFLTYFNYEAQQDKSGLPNDRFSAERPEGSISTLTIQRTEQRDSAMYRCASSSVGNSGANVLTFGAGSRLTVL.

Details on this clonotype: This sequence may be a read error, since a much larger clone differs from it by one base. J is TRBJ2-5 and V is TRBV5-4; D possibly corresponds to TRBD2 (5 bases). The V gene's germline CDR1 is SGHNT and CDR2 YYREEE (reference sequence). The CDR3 totals 14 residues. The CDR3 reads CTSSFDRGSETQYF. The DNA of the CDR3 is TGTACCAGCAGCTTCGATCGGGGTTCAGAGACCCAGTACTTC.

V usage is TRBV5-1 and J usage is TRBJ1-1; a possible D gene is TRBD1 (6 bases). The ends were cut back, 6 bases at V and 0 bases at J, with 9 bases in the middle. Germline CDR1 is SGHRS and CDR2 is YFSETQ. The CDR3 covers 13 residues. The DNA for the CDR3 is TGCGCCAGCATGGGACAAATGAACACTGAAGCTTTCTTT. It encodes CASMGQMNTEAFF. Together with reference TRBV5-1 and TRBJ1-1, the CDR3 gives the full variable domain: KAGVTQTPRYLIKTRGQQVTLSCSPISGHRSVSWYQQTPGQGLQFLFEYFSETQRNKGNFPGRFSGRQFSNSRSEMNVSTLELGDSALYLCASMGQMNTEAFFGQGTRLTVV.

This clonotype has ten or more counts. The rearrangement uses TRBV20-1 and TRBJ2-5, with D perhaps TRBD1 or TRBD2 (5 bases each). This CDR3 is 15 amino acids long. Trimming cost V 1 base and J 5 bases, with 17 bases left between them. Germline CDR1 reads DFQATT; CDR2 reads SNEGSKA (reference sequence). CDR3 bases: TGCAGTGCTAGAGGGGGGTTGGATCATGCGGAGACCCAGTACTTC. It is translated as CSARGGLDHAETQYF.